This T cell receptor (beta chain) came from a study of spatial heterogeneity in lung cancer. This clonotype was observed at least ten times. Its antigen is unknown. TCRdb re-derived calls from the 5' RACE reads in MiXCR, one entry per CDR3 protein. The sample lists roughly 40,000 distinct CDR3 sequences; 6.8% were seen once. Study-level points and caveats: Among blood samples, ubiquitous expanded tumor TCRs appeared more at resection than at follow-up.

The ends lost 0 bases at V and 5 bases at J; junction bases unmatched: 4. The CDR3 has 15 amino acids. CDR1 and CDR2 (germline): SGHVS, FNYEAQ. The time point here: sample taken at primary tumor resection. Without sorting, whole RNA was sequenced from tumor, nontumor lung or frozen PBMC. V usage is TRBV7-6 and J usage is TRBJ2-7, with 10 bases that match TRBD1. This TCR came from a female donor with early-stage non-small cell lung cancer. This sample comprised PBMCs, obtained at surgery. The CDR3 sequence is CASSLAGQGYHEQYF. DNA of the CDR3: TGTGCCAGCAGCTTAGCGGGACAGGGGTACCACGAGCAGTACTTC.